These 14 T cell receptor beta chains were sequenced from one sample in a study of T cell responses to AZD1222 COVID-19 vaccine. Clones were sequenced by immunoSEQ multiplex PCR, and TCRdb holds only the in-frame ones, with some missing. In the table there are roughly 160,000 clones, about nine tenths of which are singletons. The material was peripheral blood, obtained on day 0 of AZD1222 vaccination. These receptors were taken from an adult in good health.

The rearrangement links TRBV5-4 to TRBJ2-3; 8 nucleotides align to TRBD2. The CDR3 runs 16 residues. Trimming removed 0 bases from V and 5 bases from J; junction bases left unmatched: 8. CDR1 SGHNT and CDR2 YYREEE come from the germline V gene (reference sequence). The CDR3 protein is CASSLGGAGVRDTQYF. The CDR3, as DNA: TGTGCCAGCAGCTTGGGTGGAGCGGGAGTAAGAGATACGCAGTATTTT.

This clone was seen only once. The chain has TRBV7-2 and TRBJ2-5; possibly TRBD1 or TRBD2 for D (5 bases each). The V gene's germline CDR1 is SGHTA and CDR2 FQGNSA. This CDR3 is built from 18 residues. Trimming removed 3 bases at V and 4 bases at J, with 24 bases between. CDR3 residues: CASSFSRPGRSLGETQYF. CDR3 nucleotides: TGTGCCAGCAGCTTTTCCAGGCCGGGGCGGAGCTTAGGAGAGACCCAGTACTTC.

The sample holds one count of this clone. This sequence joins TRBV12-3 or TRBV12-4 and TRBJ1-2; D may be TRBD1 (6 bases). The CDR3 covers 11 residues. Trimming left V 6 bases short and J 5 bases short, with 7 bases between. The CDR3 DNA reads TGTGCCAGCAGCAGGGGTTATGGCTACACCTTC. Translation gives CASSRGYGYTF.

The gene calls are TRBV19 and TRBJ1-2; no clear D. Per germline, CDR1 LNHDA and CDR2 SQIVND (reference sequence). The CDR3 has 13 residues. The germline V and J ends were trimmed by 6 bases and 4 bases, with 12 bases remaining between them. Here the CDR3 DNA reads TGTGCCAGTAGGCGGGAACAGTTCTATGGCTACACCTTC. It specifies CASRREQFYGYTF.

This chain links TRBV12-1 with TRBJ1-2; the table assigns TRBD1, which was not confirmed against the DNA. TRBV12-1 is deemed a pseudogene. This CDR3 contains 15 residues. The CDR3 region has the DNA TGTGCCAGCAGCCTAGGGACACCACTTAACTATGGCTACACCTTC. Protein product: CASSLGTPLNYGYTF.

This chain links TRBV5-4 with TRBJ1-2, with TRBD1 as a possible D gene (6 bases). Trimming removed 5 bases from V and 4 bases from J, with 9 bases in between. Germline CDR1 is SGHNT and CDR2 is YYREEE (reference sequence). CDR3 length: 12 residues. CDR3 loop: CASSQDSYGYTF. The CDR3 DNA sequence: TGTGCCAGCAGTCAGGACAGCTATGGCTACACCTTC.

This chain connects TRBV6-5 to TRBJ1-1, with unresolved D. CDR1 and CDR2 (germline): MNHEY, SVGAGI. This CDR3 spans 12 amino acids. V gave up 10 bases and J gave up 4 bases, with 13 bases separating them. CDR3 region: CANLNGVTEAFF. The DNA of the CDR3 is TGTGCCAACTTAAATGGGGTCACTGAAGCTTTCTTT.

This clone was seen a single time. The chain recombines TRBV6-5 with TRBJ2-7; 11 nucleotides line up with TRBD2. Trimming at V came to 6 bases and at J to 2 bases, leaving 3 bases not matched to a gene. Germline CDR1 is MNHEY and CDR2 is SVGAGI. This CDR3 is 14 amino acids long. CDR3 nucleotide sequence: TGTGCCAGCAGACTAGCGGGAGTCGCCTACGAGCAGTACTTC. Residues: CASRLAGVAYEQYF.

This chain uses TRBV11-2 with TRBJ1-1, with no clear D. Trimming left V 4 bases short and J 6 bases short, with 12 bases between. The CDR3 is 13 amino acids. Germline values: CDR1 SGHAT, CDR2 FQNNGV. The CDR3 coding sequence is TGTGCCAGCAGCTCTAATGGGGTGGCTGAAGCTTTCTTT. This sequence encodes CASSSNGVAEAFF. The entire variable domain, with the rest obtained from reference TRBV11-2 and TRBJ1-1, is as follows: EAGVAQSPRYKIIEKRQSVAFWCNPISGHATLYWYQQILGQGPKLLIQFQNNGVVDDSQLPKDRFSAERLKGVDSTLKIQPAKLEDSAVYLCASSSNGVAEAFFGQGTRLTVV.

J is TRBJ1-1 and V is TRBV5-4; 10 nucleotides align to TRBD1. This CDR3 is built from 17 residues. J was trimmed by 5 bases and V by 0 bases; bases with no gene match: 10. Germline V CDR1 and CDR2: SGHNT, YYREEE (reference sequence). CDR3 bases: TGTGCCAGCAGCTTGGATCTAAGTCGGACAGGGGGAACTGAAGCTTTCTTT. Its translation is CASSLDLSRTGGTEAFF.

This clone was seen just once. The J gene is TRBJ1-5, the V gene TRBV6-6, with D tentatively TRBD1 (6 bases). V was pared by 5 bases and J by 1 base, with 21 bases between. The germline CDR1 and CDR2 sequences are MNHNY and SVGAGI (reference sequence). The CDR3 totals 18 residues. This CDR3 reads CASSPRGRTAVSNQPQHF. The CDR3 DNA reads TGTGCCAGCAGTCCAAGGGGAAGGACAGCAGTAAGCAATCAGCCCCAGCATTTT.

V and J are TRBV6-5 and TRBJ2-1, with 9 bases identical to TRBD1. The CDR3 has 14 amino acids. V lost 5 bases and J lost 8; bases outside the gene matches: 7. CDR1 and CDR2 (germline): MNHEY, SVGAGI. CDR3 sequence (DNA): TGTGCCAGCAGTACGGGGACAGGGAGGGATGAGCAGTTCTTC. As protein: CASSTGTGRDEQFF.

On this clone itself: At one end, the junction sequence differs from germline, possibly due to a read error. The chain uses TRBV11-3 and TRBJ2-1, with TRBD2 as a possible D gene (5 bases). Germline CDR1 SGHNT, CDR2 YENEEA. The CDR3 runs to 15 residues. The CDR3 region is CASSLRGRGYNEQLF. The CDR3 bases are TGTGCCAGCAGCTTAAGAGGGCGCGGCTACAATGAGCAGCTCTTC.

The rearrangement joins TRBV21-1 to TRBJ2-3; no check of the table's D call, TRBD2, against the DNA was made. TRBV21-1 is reported as a pseudogene. This CDR3 has 18 amino acids. The CDR3 loop is CASSKVDAGLVETDTQYF. CDR3 sequence (DNA): TGTGCCAGCAGCAAAGTTGACGCCGGGTTAGTAGAGACTGATACGCAGTATTTT.